This record concerns one TCR beta chain sequence. In the study's own analysis: From reference gene primer amplification, estimates of nucleated cell counts were derived. Produced via immunoSEQ multiplex PCR; TCRdb's table is partial and in-frame only. Clonal size and the V and J genes are those of that table, whereas D and trimming came from the DNA. The data contain roughly 200,000 clones, roughly 84% of them singletons. Germline-derived CDR1 and CDR2 are SQVTM and ANQGSEA. Trimming took 8 bases from V and 0 from J, leaving 10 bases between them. The CDR3 spans 13 residues. The sample belongs to a study of blood T cell repertoires in COVID-19. Turning to the study itself: Acute-phase and convalescent COVID-19 samples originated in the United States, Italy and Spain. The analysed material was cDNA or gDNA that came from T cells, B-cell-depleted T cells, or PBMCs.

Sequenced: peripheral blood. This TCR was recovered from a man in his fifties with active or convalescent COVID-19. V is TRBV29-1 and J is TRBJ2-2; weak D call: TRBD1 (5 bases). The CDR3 nucleotides are TGCAGCACACGACAGACGAACACCGGGGAGCTGTTTTTT. Translation gives CSTRQTNTGELFF.